These 11 T cell receptor beta chains share one sample of origin, sequenced in a study of T cell responses to AZD1222 COVID-19 vaccine. Clones were read by immunoSEQ multiplex PCR, and TCRdb kept only the in-frame ones, dropping some. The sample consists of 80,000 to 100,000 clones, 65% to 90% of them appearing once. The specimen was peripheral blood, collected on day 0 of AZD1222 vaccination. Every receptor here comes from an adult in good health.

This clone was picked up a small number of times. J is TRBJ1-3 and V is TRBV3-1 (or the pseudogene TRBV3-2), with no clear D. This CDR3 is built from 15 residues. Germline CDR1 reads LGHDT; CDR2 reads YNNKEL (reference sequence). V lost 1 base and J lost 0, with 7 bases in between. DNA for the CDR3: TGTGCCAGCAGCCAAGGGACTGACTCTGGAAACACCATATATTTT. The encoded protein is CASSQGTDSGNTIYF.

The chain has TRBV6-5 and TRBJ2-7, with D possibly matching TRBD1 (6 bases). Trimming shortened V by 7 bases and J by 0 bases, and 16 bases separated the two germline ends. The CDR3 is 15 residues long. The germline V gene encodes CDR1 MNHEY and CDR2 SVGAGI. The CDR3 loop reads CASKWGRVDSYEQYF. The DNA for the CDR3 is TGTGCCAGCAAATGGGGGCGGGTCGACTCCTACGAGCAGTACTTC.

This chain connects TRBV21-1 to TRBJ2-7. TRBV21-1 is noted as a pseudogene. CDR3 length: 15 residues. This chain's CDR3 is CASSTQRGRPYEQYF. CDR3 in DNA: TGTGCCAGCAGCACTCAGAGGGGGAGGCCCTACGAGCAGTACTTC.

The genes are TRBV7-8 and TRBJ2-2; TRBD1 agrees at 7 bases. Losses at the gene ends were 2 bases for V and 7 bases for J; bases not matched to a gene: 10. CDR1 SGHVS and CDR2 FQNEAQ come from the germline V gene. This CDR3 is built from 16 residues. In nucleotides, the CDR3 is TGTGCCAGCAGCTTAATAGGTGGTACAGGGGTCGGGGAGCTGTTTTTT. Amino acids: CASSLIGGTGVGELFF.

The chain links TRBV5-5 to TRBJ2-7; D is possibly TRBD1 or TRBD2 (5 bases each). CDR1 is SGHKS and CDR2 is YYEKEE in the germline V gene (reference sequence). The CDR3 length is 12 residues. V was shortened by 4 bases and J by 6 bases, with 11 bases between the two germline ends. The CDR3 sequence: CASSITGAEQYF. Written as DNA, the CDR3 is TGTGCCAGCAGCATTACCGGGGCCGAGCAGTACTTC.

This sequence joins TRBV3-1 (or the pseudogene TRBV3-2) and TRBJ2-7, with D uncertain. From germline, CDR1 is LGHDT and CDR2 YNNKEL (reference sequence). The CDR3 spans 15 residues. V lost 1 base and J lost 2, with 12 bases in between. CDR3 amino acids: CASSQGLGLTYEQYF. Written as DNA, the CDR3 is TGTGCCAGCAGCCAAGGCCTCGGGCTTACCTACGAGCAGTACTTC.

The V and J genes are TRBV4-3 and TRBJ2-7; D might be TRBD1 (5 bases). The germline gives CDR1 LGHNA, CDR2 YSLEER. V shed 0 bases and J shed 3 bases, with 15 bases lying between them. The CDR3 is made up of 16 amino acids. For the CDR3, the DNA is TGCGCCAGCAGCCAAGAGAAGGGGCTGGGTTTCTACGAGCAGTACTTC. It yields the protein CASSQEKGLGFYEQYF.

The chain is built from TRBV6-5 and TRBJ2-2, with D possibly being TRBD1 (6 bases). The CDR3 loop spans 14 amino acids. The V gene lost 7 bases and the J gene lost 5 bases, with 14 bases spanning the gap. Germline V lookup: CDR1 MNHEY, CDR2 SVGAGI. CDR3 sequence: CASKPTGRTGELFF. The CDR3, as DNA: TGTGCCAGCAAACCGACAGGAAGGACCGGGGAGCTGTTTTTT.

The CDR3 protein is CASSPDGSLKETQYF. The CDR3 DNA reads as TGTGCCAGCAGCCCCGATGGGTCGTTGAAAGAGACCCAGTACTTC. This chain links TRBV7-9 with TRBJ2-5, with no clear D. CDR3 length: 15 amino acids. Germline values: CDR1 SEHNR, CDR2 FQNEAQ (reference sequence). With 5 bases removed from V and 3 bases from J, the gap between germline ends came to 16 bases.

V is TRBV5-1 and J is TRBJ2-7, with D maybe TRBD2 (5 bases). V lost 4 bases, J lost 2 bases, and 19 bases lay in between. In germline, CDR1 is SGHRS, CDR2 YFSETQ. The CDR3 sequence is 16 residues long. The CDR3 here is CASSMWAERHPYEQYF. The CDR3, as DNA: TGCGCCAGCAGCATGTGGGCAGAGCGGCACCCCTACGAGCAGTACTTC.

The CDR3 sequence is CASSYYGQGRGSEQFF. CDR3 bases: TGTGCCAGCAGTTACTACGGACAGGGAAGGGGTAGTGAGCAGTTCTTC. V usage is TRBV6-5 and J usage is TRBJ2-1; TRBD1 agrees at 8 bases. The CDR3 is 16 residues long. J gave up 9 bases and V 1 base, and 11 bases lay outside the gene matches. In germline, CDR1 is MNHEY, CDR2 SVGAGI.